This T cell receptor (beta chain) was observed in a study of human CD8 memory T cell subsets. Study-wide points: Stem-like memory and precursor exhausted T cell populations exhibited comparably high diversity, in distinction to effector memory cells.

This clonotype ranks as large in terms of frequency. The antigen is unknown. By UMI-labeled 5' RACE, the TCR beta libraries were made. TCRdb reprocessed the 5' RACE reads, with one entry per CDR3 protein and no DNA. The listing records some 7,000 distinct CDR3 sequences. Germline-derived CDR1 and CDR2 are MNHEY and SMNVEV (reference sequence). CDR3 length equals 15 residues. Input material: CD8+ T cells from PBMCs. The TCR comes from a human donor in good health. The rearrangement links TRBV27 to TRBJ2-1; checking the TCRdb D call of TRBD1 is not possible without DNA. The CDR3 region is CASSPSWGGFGEQFF.